This note documents a single T cell receptor (beta chain) sequence. The data belong to a study of blood T cell repertoires in COVID-19. Using immunoSEQ multiplex PCR, the repertoire was profiled, and TCRdb retains in-frame clones only, with some absent. Of 130,000 or so clones in the sample, roughly 84% were seen once. V shed 2 bases and J 2 bases; nucleotides not matched to a gene: 3. The length of the CDR3 is 14 residues. Germline CDR1 reads SGHNT; CDR2 reads YYREEE (reference sequence). This TCR came from a woman younger than 45 who had recovered from COVID-19. V and J are TRBV5-4 and TRBJ2-7, with 8 nucleotides matching TRBD1. Sequencing used PBMCs or T cells enriched from blood (not recorded which). The chain's CDR3 is CASSFGTGAYEQYF. As DNA, the CDR3 is TGTGCCAGCAGCTTTGGGACAGGTGCCTACGAGCAGTACTTC.